This entry describes one T cell receptor beta chain. This entry comes from a study of blood T cell repertoires in COVID-19. Overall study context: There were acute and convalescent COVID-19 samples, and they came from the United States, Italy and Spain.

The CDR3 loop spans 14 amino acids. Germline CDR1 reads SGHRS; CDR2 reads YFSETQ. V lost 6 bases, J lost 2 bases, and 4 bases stayed unmatched. As originally analysed: Cell counts per sample came from amplifying reference gene primers. Libraries were prepared by immunoSEQ multiplex PCR; TCRdb keeps only in-frame clonotypes and omits some of them. That table furnishes V, J and clone size, whereas the DNA furnished D and trimming. This table has approximately 120,000 clones, 85% to 90% appearing once. Sequencing was done on a sample of peripheral blood. The sequence derives from a woman older than 75 with COVID-19, enrolled during active disease. This chain joins TRBV5-1 and TRBJ2-3, with TRBD2 matching 9 bases. This CDR3 is CASMREGFTDTQYF. The CDR3 coding sequence is TGCGCCAGCATGCGGGAGGGGTTCACAGATACGCAGTATTTT.